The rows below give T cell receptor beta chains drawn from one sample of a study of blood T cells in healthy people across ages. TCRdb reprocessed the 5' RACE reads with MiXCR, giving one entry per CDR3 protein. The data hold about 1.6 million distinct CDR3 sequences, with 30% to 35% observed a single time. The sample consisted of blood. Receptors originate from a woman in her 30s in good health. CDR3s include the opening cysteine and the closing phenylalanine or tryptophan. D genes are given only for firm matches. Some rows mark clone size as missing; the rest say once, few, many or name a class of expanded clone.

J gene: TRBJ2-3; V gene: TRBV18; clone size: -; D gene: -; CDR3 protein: CASSPGRLTDTQYF; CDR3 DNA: TGTGCCAGCTCACCGGGACGCCTCACAGATACGCAGTATTTT
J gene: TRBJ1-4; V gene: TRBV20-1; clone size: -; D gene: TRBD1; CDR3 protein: CSARGRGNEKLFF; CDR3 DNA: TGCAGTGCAAGGGGGCGCGGTAATGAAAAACTGTTTTTT
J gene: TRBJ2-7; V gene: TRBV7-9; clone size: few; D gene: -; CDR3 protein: CASTGGTDDSYEQYF; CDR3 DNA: TGTGCCAGCACTGGGGGGACAGACGACTCCTACGAGCAGTACTTC
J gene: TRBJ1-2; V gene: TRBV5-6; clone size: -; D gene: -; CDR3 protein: CASSLETGLLTMLVTF; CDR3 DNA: TGTGCCAGCAGCTTGGAGACAGGACTACTAACTATGTTAGTCACCTTC
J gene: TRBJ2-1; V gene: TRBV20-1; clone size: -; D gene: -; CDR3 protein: CSARKDSYNEQFF; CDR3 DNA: TGCAGTGCTAGAAAGGACAGCTACAATGAGCAGTTCTTC
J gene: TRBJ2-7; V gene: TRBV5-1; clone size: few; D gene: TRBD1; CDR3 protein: CASSLGMVGGSQSSYEQYF; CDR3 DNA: TGCGCCAGCAGCTTGGGGATGGTAGGGGGCTCTCAGAGCTCCTACGAGCAGTACTTC
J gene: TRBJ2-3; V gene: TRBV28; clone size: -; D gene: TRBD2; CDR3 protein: CASSSGGRGADTQYF; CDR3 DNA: TGTGCCAGCAGTTCGGGGGGTAGGGGCGCAGATACGCAGTATTTT
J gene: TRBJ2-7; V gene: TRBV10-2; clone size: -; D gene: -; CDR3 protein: CASGPSRVYEQYF; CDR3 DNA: TGCGCCAGCGGTCCGAGTCGCGTCTACGAGCAGTACTTC
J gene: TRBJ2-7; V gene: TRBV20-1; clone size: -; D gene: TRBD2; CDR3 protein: CSARVIQAGGYEQYF; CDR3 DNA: TGCAGTGCTAGAGTCATTCAAGCGGGAGGCTACGAGCAGTACTTC
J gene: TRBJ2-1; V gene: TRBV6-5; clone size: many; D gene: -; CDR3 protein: CASRLAQSSYNEQFF; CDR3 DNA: TGTGCCAGCAGATTAGCACAGAGCTCCTACAATGAGCAGTTCTTC
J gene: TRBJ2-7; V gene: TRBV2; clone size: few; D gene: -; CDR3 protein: CASSEATSYEQYF; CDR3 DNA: TGTGCCAGCAGTGAAGCTACTAGCTACGAGCAGTACTTC
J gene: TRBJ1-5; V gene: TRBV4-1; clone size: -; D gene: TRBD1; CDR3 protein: CASSQIVTGDSNQPQHF; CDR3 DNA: TGCGCCAGCAGCCAAATCGTAACAGGGGATAGCAATCAGCCCCAGCATTTT
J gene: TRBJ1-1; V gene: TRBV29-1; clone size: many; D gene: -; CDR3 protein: CSVVGGTEAFF; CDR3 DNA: TGCAGCGTTGTCGGCGGAACTGAAGCTTTCTTT
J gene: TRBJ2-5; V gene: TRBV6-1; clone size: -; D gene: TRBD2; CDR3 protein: CASGGLAGALGTETQDF; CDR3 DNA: TGTGCCAGTGGGGGACTAGCGGGTGCTTTGGGGACAGAGACCCAGGACTTC
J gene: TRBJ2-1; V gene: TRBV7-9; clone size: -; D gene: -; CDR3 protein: CASSFGPDGDEQFF; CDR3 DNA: TGTGCCAGCAGCTTTGGACCGGACGGGGATGAGCAGTTCTTC
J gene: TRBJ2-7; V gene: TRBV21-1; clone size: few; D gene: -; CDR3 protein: CASSGSLLNYEQYF; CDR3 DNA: TGTGCCAGCAGCGGCTCCCTGCTTAATTACGAGCAGTACTTC
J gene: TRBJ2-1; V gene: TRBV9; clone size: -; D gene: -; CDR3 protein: CASSVDYLAGIYNEQFF; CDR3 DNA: TGTGCCAGCAGCGTAGATTATCTAGCAGGGATATACAATGAGCAGTTCTTC
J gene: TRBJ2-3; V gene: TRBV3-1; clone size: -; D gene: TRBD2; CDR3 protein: CASSQTSGALNTQYF; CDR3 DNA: TGTGCCAGCAGCCAAACTAGCGGGGCGCTCAATACGCAGTATTTT
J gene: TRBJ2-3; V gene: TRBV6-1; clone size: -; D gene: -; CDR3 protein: CASRTWDTQYF; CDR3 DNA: TGTGCCAGCAGGACATGGGATACGCAGTATTTT
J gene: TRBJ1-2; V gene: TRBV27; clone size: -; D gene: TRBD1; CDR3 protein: CASSFGRGLSNYGYTF; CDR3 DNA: TGTGCCAGCAGTTTCGGCAGGGGGCTGTCTAACTATGGCTACACCTTC
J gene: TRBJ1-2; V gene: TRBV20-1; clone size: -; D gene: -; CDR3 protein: CSASGNYGYTF; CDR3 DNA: TGCAGTGCTAGTGGAAACTATGGCTACACCTTC
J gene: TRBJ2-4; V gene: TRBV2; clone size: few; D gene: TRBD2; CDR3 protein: CASRQLAGKTDIQYF; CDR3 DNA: TGTGCCAGCAGGCAACTAGCGGGAAAGACGGACATTCAGTACTTC
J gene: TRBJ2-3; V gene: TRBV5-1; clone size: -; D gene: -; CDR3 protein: CTSSLGRVEDTQYF; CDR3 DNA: TGCACCAGCAGCTTAGGGCGGGTAGAAGATACGCAGTATTTT
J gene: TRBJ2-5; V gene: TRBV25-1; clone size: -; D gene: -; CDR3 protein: CASSDQTGKETQYF; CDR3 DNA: TGTGCCAGCAGTGATCAGACAGGAAAAGAGACCCAGTACTTC
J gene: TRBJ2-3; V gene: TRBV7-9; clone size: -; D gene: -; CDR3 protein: CASSFVLDTQYF; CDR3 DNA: TGTGCCAGCAGCTTCGTACTAGATACGCAGTATTTT
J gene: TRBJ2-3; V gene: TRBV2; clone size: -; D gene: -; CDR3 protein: CASSEQGTTDTQYF; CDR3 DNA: TGTGCCAGCAGTGAACAAGGGACCACAGATACGCAGTATTTT
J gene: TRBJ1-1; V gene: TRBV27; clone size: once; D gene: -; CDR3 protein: CASSLWGFAEAFF; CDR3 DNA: TGTGCCAGCAGTTTATGGGGGTTCGCTGAAGCTTTCTTT
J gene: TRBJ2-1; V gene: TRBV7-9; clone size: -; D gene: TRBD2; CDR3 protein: CASSWLGLAGGPNEQFF; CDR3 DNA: TGTGCCAGCAGCTGGTTAGGACTAGCGGGGGGGCCAAATGAGCAGTTCTTC
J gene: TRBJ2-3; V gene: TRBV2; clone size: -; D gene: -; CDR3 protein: CASGGLDTQYF; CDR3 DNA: TGTGCCAGCGGGGGCTTGGATACGCAGTATTTT
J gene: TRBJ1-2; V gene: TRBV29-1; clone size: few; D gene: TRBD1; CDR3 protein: CSVDSGVGGQKPNYGYTF; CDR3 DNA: TGCAGCGTTGATTCAGGGGTTGGGGGACAGAAACCTAACTATGGCTACACCTTC
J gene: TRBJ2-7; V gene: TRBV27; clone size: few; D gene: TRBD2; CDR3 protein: CASSPGLAATYEQYF; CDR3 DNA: TGTGCCAGCAGTCCAGGACTAGCGGCCACCTACGAGCAGTACTTC
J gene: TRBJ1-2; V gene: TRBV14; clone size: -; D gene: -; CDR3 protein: CASSQDLSSVPKCGYTF; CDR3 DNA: TGTGCCAGCAGCCAAGATCTTTCGTCTGTACCCAAATGCGGCTACACCTTC
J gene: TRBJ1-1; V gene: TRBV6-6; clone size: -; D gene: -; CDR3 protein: CASSYSRVRENTEAFF; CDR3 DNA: TGTGCCAGCAGTTACTCGCGGGTCAGGGAGAACACTGAAGCTTTCTTT
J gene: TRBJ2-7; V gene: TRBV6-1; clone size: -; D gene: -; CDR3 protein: CASSEQKGIEQYF; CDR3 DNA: TGTGCCAGCAGTGAACAGAAGGGAATCGAGCAGTACTTC
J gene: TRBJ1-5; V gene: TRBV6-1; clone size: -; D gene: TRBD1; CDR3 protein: CASQGQGRRTGDQPQHF; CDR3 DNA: TGTGCCAGCCAGGGACAGGGGCGACGAACTGGCGATCAGCCCCAGCATTTT
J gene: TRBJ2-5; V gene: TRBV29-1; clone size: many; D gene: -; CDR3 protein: CSVEDGGETQYF; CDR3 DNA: TGCAGCGTTGAAGATGGAGGAGAGACCCAGTACTTC
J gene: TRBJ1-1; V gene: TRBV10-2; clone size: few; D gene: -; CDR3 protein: CASGPGLYTEAFF; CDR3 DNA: TGCGCCAGCGGGCCTGGACTTTACACTGAAGCTTTCTTT
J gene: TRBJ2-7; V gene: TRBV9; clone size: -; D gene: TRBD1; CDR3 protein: CASSAFRPGQGYYELYF; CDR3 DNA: TGTGCCAGCAGCGCCTTCAGACCGGGACAGGGATACTACGAGCTGTACTTC
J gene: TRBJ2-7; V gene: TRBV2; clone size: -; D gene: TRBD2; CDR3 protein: CASGGLAGFSYEQYF; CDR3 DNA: TGTGCCAGCGGCGGACTAGCGGGGTTCTCCTACGAGCAGTACTTC
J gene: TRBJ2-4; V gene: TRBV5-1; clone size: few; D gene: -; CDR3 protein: CASSPMGSYTDIQYF; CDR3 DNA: TGCGCCAGCAGCCCGATGGGATCGTATACGGACATTCAGTACTTC
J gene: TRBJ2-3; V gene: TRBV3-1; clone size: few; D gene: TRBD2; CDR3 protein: CASSQDDLAGETDTQYF; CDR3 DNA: TGTGCCAGCAGCCAAGACGATCTAGCGGGAGAAACAGATACGCAGTATTTT
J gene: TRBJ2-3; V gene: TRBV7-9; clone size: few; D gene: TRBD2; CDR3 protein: CASSLRRELGTQYF; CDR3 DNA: TGTGCCAGCAGCTTGAGGCGGGAGCTCGGTACGCAGTATTTT
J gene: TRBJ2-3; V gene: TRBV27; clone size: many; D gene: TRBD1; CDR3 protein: CASNRGSTDTQYF; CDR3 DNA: TGTGCCAGCAACAGGGGTAGCACAGATACGCAGTATTTT
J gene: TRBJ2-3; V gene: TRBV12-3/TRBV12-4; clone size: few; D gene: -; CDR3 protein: CASNEYSTDTQYF; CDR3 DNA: TGTGCCAGCAATGAATATTCCACAGATACGCAGTATTTT
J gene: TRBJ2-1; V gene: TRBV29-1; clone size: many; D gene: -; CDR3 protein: CSVRGTGWFF; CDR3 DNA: TGCAGCGTCCGCGGGACGGGGTGGTTCTTC
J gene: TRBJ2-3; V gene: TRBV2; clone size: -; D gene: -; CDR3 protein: CASSEAVLSTDTQYF; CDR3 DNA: TGTGCCAGCAGTGAGGCAGTCTTAAGCACAGATACGCAGTATTTT
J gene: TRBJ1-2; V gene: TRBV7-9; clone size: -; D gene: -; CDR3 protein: CASSLALGETSGYTF; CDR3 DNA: TGTGCCAGCAGCTTAGCGCTAGGGGAAACCTCTGGCTACACCTTC
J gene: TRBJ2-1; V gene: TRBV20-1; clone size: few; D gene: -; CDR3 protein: CSARADEQFF; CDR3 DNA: TGCAGTGCTAGAGCGGATGAGCAGTTCTTC
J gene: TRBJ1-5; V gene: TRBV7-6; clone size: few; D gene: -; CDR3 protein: CASSSGAGVQGNQPQHF; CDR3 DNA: TGTGCCAGCAGCTCCGGCGCAGGGGTTCAAGGCAATCAGCCCCAGCATTTT